The 17 T cell receptor beta chains given below trace back to one sample, sequenced in a study of shared clonotypes between healthy human individuals. Repertoires were generated with immunoSEQ multiplex PCR, while TCRdb's copy carries only in-frame clones and drops some. This table has around 2,000,000 clones, roughly 94% appearing once. CD45RO-negative, CCR7-selected cells formed the naive CD8 fraction, which excluded terminally differentiated effector memory CD45RA+ cells. Input material: naive CD8+ T cells sorted from blood. These receptors were taken from a man aged 18 to 35 in good health.

The CDR3 reads CASSSNTLSGPGAAQHF. In DNA form, the CDR3 reads TGTGCCAGCAGCTCCAACACCTTGTCGGGACCCGGTGCGGCCCAGCATTTT. The V call is TRBV11-2, the J call TRBJ1-5; D perhaps matches TRBD1 (5 bases). Germline V CDR1 and CDR2: SGHAT, FQNNGV. The CDR3 totals 17 residues. Trimming removed 4 bases at V and 11 bases at J, with 27 bases between.

This clone was counted between two and nine times. V gene TRBV27 combines with J gene TRBJ2-1; no firm D call. The V end was cut by 4 bases, the J end by 6 bases, with 10 bases between. Germline V gene lookup returns CDR1 MNHEY and CDR2 SMNVEV (reference sequence). The CDR3 runs to 13 residues. The DNA of the CDR3 is TGTGCCAGCAGTTACGGGCAGATCAATGAGCAGTTCTTC. This codes for CASSYGQINEQFF.

This rearrangement joins TRBV5-1 to TRBJ1-1; no definite D call. This CDR3 region has 16 residues. Trimming cost V 0 bases and J 0 bases, with 12 bases left between them. Germline CDR1 SGHRS, CDR2 YFSETQ. In DNA, the CDR3 is TGCGCCAGCAGCTTGGGAGGGTGGGGAATGAACACTGAAGCTTTCTTT. This gives the protein CASSLGGWGMNTEAFF.

This clone was seen just once. This rearrangement joins TRBV10-1 to TRBJ2-1; TRBD2 agrees at 14 bases. Germline CDR1 is WNHNN and CDR2 is SYGVQD (reference sequence). CDR3 size: 19 residues. The ends lost 3 bases at V and 7 bases at J; junction bases unmatched: 14. The CDR3 region is CASSDFQGGLAGVSNEQFF. The CDR3, as DNA: TGCGCCAGCAGTGATTTCCAAGGGGGACTAGCGGGAGTCAGTAATGAGCAGTTCTTC.

This clone was counted once. This chain links TRBV7-2 with TRBJ2-7, with 10 bases matching TRBD2. CDR3 size: 16 residues. Germline V gene data show CDR1 as SGHTA and CDR2 as FQGNSA. J was trimmed by 3 bases and V by 5 bases; bases with no gene match: 10. CDR3: CASSPWTSGANYEQYF. In DNA form, the CDR3 reads TGTGCCAGCAGCCCCTGGACTAGCGGTGCCAACTACGAGCAGTACTTC.

The V and J genes are TRBV27 and TRBJ2-3; 11 positions agree with TRBD2. Germline CDR1 MNHEY, CDR2 SMNVEV (reference sequence). This CDR3 contains 18 residues. The V segment lost 4 bases and the J segment 2 bases; nucleotides outside the gene matches: 11. CDR3: CASSSDGLLAGVTDTQYF. CDR3 bases: TGTGCCAGCAGTTCGGACGGTTTACTAGCGGGAGTCACAGATACGCAGTATTTT.

J is TRBJ1-2 and V is TRBV5-1, with D tentatively TRBD1 (5 bases). Between the trimmed V and J ends, which lost 0 bases and 1 base, there was a span of 16 bases. The CDR3 extends over 17 amino acids. Germline V gene lookup returns CDR1 SGHRS and CDR2 YFSETQ. The CDR3 protein is CASSLEWDGTDNYGYTF. Here the CDR3 DNA reads TGCGCCAGCAGCTTGGAATGGGACGGGACGGATAACTATGGCTACACCTTC.

The V call is TRBV5-6, the J call TRBJ2-7; D remains unclear. CDR1 is SGHDT, CDR2 YYEEEE, per germline. V lost 1 base and J lost 3, with 8 bases in between. The CDR3 is 13 residues long. The CDR3, as DNA: TGTGCCAGCAGCTTGCCGGAGATCTACGAGCAGTACTTC. This gives the protein CASSLPEIYEQYF.

This clone was counted once. CDR3 in DNA: TGTGCCAGCAGCTTTCTCCAGGGAGGAGGGACTGAAGCTTTCTTT. Residues: CASSFLQGGGTEAFF. V is TRBV11-1 and J is TRBJ1-1; a weak D match, TRBD1 (5 bases). V was clipped by 3 bases and J by 5 bases, with 16 bases between them. This CDR3 spans 15 amino acids. Germline V gene data show CDR1 as SGHAT and CDR2 as FQDESV (reference sequence).

The chain is built from TRBV7-9 and TRBJ1-2, with TRBD1 identical over 9 bases. Looked up from germline, CDR1 is SEHNR and CDR2 is FQNEAQ (reference sequence). Trimming cost V 4 bases and J 7 bases; bases outside gene matches: 7. The CDR3 has 14 amino acids. Here the CDR3 DNA reads TGTGCCAGCAGCTCCCCGACAGGGGGACTTGGCTACACCTTC. Its protein is CASSSPTGGLGYTF.

A single count supports this clone. The CDR3 DNA reads as TGTGCCAGCAGTCCAACGACCCTGTACCAAGAGACCCAGTACTTC. Protein sequence: CASSPTTLYQETQYF. The chain couples TRBV27 to TRBJ2-5; unclear D gene. This CDR3 has 15 residues. Germline V gene lookup returns CDR1 MNHEY and CDR2 SMNVEV (reference sequence). Trimming cost V 5 bases and J 0 bases, with 13 bases left between them.

The genes are TRBV27 and TRBJ2-7; 9 bases map to TRBD1. Germline V gene data show CDR1 as MNHEY and CDR2 as SMNVEV (reference sequence). Trimming took 7 bases from V and 6 from J; bases not matched to a gene: 7. This CDR3 is 13 amino acids long. The DNA of the CDR3 is TGTGCCAGCACCGAGACAGGGGGTCTCGAGCAGTACTTC. The encoded protein is CASTETGGLEQYF.

As regards this clone: The sample holds other DNA sequences that translate to the same CDR3. This chain joins TRBV6-5 and TRBJ2-7; no clear D gene. The CDR3 is 13 amino acids. The germline CDR1 and CDR2 sequences are MNHEY and SVGAGI. V lost 4 bases to trimming and J lost 0 bases, with 7 bases between them. In DNA form, the CDR3 reads TGTGCCAGCAGTTCGACCGGCTCCTACGAGCAGTACTTC. Its translation: CASSSTGSYEQYF.

The chain combines TRBV10-2 with TRBJ2-3; the match to TRBD2 covers 12 bases. V was clipped by 8 bases and J by 4 bases; unmatched bases: 10. CDR1 and CDR2 (germline): WSHSY, SAAADI. This CDR3 comprises 16 residues. The chain's CDR3 is CASRLAGGPSADTQYF. Here the CDR3 DNA reads TGCGCCAGCCGGCTAGCGGGGGGGCCTAGCGCAGATACGCAGTATTTT.

This rearrangement joins TRBV6-6 to TRBJ1-2; 10 bases are a match to TRBD1. J was trimmed by 7 bases and V by 7 bases; bases with no gene match: 9. The CDR3 covers 14 residues. In germline, CDR1 is MNHNY, CDR2 SVGAGI (reference sequence). For the CDR3, the DNA is TGTGCCAGCACCTTCGAGACAGGGGGCGGTGGCTACACCTTC. Residues: CASTFETGGGGYTF.

This rearrangement joins TRBV4-1 to TRBJ2-7; D ambiguous. This CDR3 spans 14 amino acids. V was shortened by 1 base and J by 6 bases, with 13 bases between the two germline ends. Germline V gene sequence: CDR1 MGHRA, CDR2 YSYEKL. The CDR3, as DNA: TGCGCCAGCAGCCAAGTGCAGGAAGGTTTCGAGCAGTACTTC. It encodes CASSQVQEGFEQYF.

V usage is TRBV19 and J usage is TRBJ2-1, with D perhaps matching TRBD1 (5 bases). The CDR3 sequence is 14 residues long. V lost 9 bases and J lost 4, with 16 bases in between. The germline gives CDR1 LNHDA, CDR2 SQIVND (reference sequence). The CDR3 protein is CASFTGRSYNEQFF. The CDR3 DNA follows: TGTGCCAGCTTCACAGGTAGATCTTACAATGAGCAGTTCTTC.